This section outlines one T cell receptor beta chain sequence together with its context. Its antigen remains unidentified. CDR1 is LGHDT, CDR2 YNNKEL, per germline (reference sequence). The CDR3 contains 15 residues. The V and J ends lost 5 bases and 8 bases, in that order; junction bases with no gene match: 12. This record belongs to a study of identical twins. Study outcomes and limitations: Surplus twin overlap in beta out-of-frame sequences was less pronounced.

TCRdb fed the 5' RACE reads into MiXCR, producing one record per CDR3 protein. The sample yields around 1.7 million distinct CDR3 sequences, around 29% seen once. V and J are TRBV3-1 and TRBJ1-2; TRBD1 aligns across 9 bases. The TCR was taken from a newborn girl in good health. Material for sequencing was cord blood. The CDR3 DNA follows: TGTGCCAGCAGCATCGGGACAGGGCCCGATGGAGGCTACACCTTC. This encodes CASSIGTGPDGGYTF.